This T cell receptor (beta chain) was observed in a study of monozygotic twins with inflammatory bowel disease. The CDR3 has 15 residues. The germline CDR1 and CDR2 sequences are LNHDA and SQIVND (reference sequence). With respect to this clonotype: What it binds is unknown.

Overall study results and limits: People with IBD had fewer clonotypes in common with others than healthy twins did, especially with disease activity.

It was 3500 ng of total RNA that each TCR library used. TCRdb re-called the 5' RACE reads; one entry per CDR3 protein, DNA not given. The repertoire table contains about 110,000 distinct CDR3 sequences. The sequenced sample was blood. This chain uses TRBV19 with TRBJ2-1; the TCRdb D gene call, TRBD2, has no DNA to confirm it. This receptor was identified in a human donor with ulcerative colitis or Crohn's disease, or a healthy co-twin of an affected twin (not recorded which). This CDR3 is CASSVLAGVYNEQFF.